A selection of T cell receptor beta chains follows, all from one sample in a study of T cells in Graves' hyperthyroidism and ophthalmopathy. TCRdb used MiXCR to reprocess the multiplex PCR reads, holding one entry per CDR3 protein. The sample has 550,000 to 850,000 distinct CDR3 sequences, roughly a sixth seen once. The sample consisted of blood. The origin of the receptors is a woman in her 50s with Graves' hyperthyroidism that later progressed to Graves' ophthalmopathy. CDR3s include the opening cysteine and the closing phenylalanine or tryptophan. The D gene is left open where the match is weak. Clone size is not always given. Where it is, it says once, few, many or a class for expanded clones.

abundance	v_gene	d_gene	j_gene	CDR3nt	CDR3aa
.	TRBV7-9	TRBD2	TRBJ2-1	TGTGCCAGCAGCTTATCGGGACGGGGGGGCCCCAACTACAATGAGCAGCTCTTC	CASSLSGRGGPNYNEQLF
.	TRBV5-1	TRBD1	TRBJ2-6	TGCGCCAGCAACCCGGGGACAGGGGGTCCCTCAGGGGCCAACGTCCTGACTTTC	CASNPGTGGPSGANVLTF
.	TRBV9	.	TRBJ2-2	TGTGCCAGCAGCGTAAACCCTCCGCCAGCGGATGGGGAGCTGTTTTTT	CASSVNPPPADGELFF
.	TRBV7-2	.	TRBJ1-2	TGTGCCAGCAGCTTAGGGGGGGGCCTCAACTATGGCTACACCTTC	CASSLGGGLNYGYTF
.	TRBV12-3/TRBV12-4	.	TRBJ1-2	TGTGCCAGCAGCCACCCGACGGTATTCTATGGCTACACCTTC	CASSHPTVFYGYTF
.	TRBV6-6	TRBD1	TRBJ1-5	TGTGCCAGCAGTTACTCGATCGACAGGGGCCGCAATCAGCCCCAGCATTTT	CASSYSIDRGRNQPQHF
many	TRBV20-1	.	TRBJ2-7	TGCAGTGCTAGAGAAGGCAGGGACTCTCTCTACGAGCAGTACTTC	CSAREGRDSLYEQYF
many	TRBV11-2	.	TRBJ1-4	TGTGCCAGCAGCCTCAATGAAAAACTGTTTTTT	CASSLNEKLFF
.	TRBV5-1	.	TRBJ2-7	TGCGCCAGCACGGCCGGAGACGGCCCGATGCACTACGAGCAGTACTTC	CASTAGDGPMHYEQYF
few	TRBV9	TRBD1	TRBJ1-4	TGTGCCAGCAGCGTCCTTGGAGGGGGCGAGGGGGATGAAAAACTGTTTTTT	CASSVLGGGEGDEKLFF
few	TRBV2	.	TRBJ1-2	TGTGCCAGTCAAGCCTCGGGTTTAGCTAACTATGGCTACACCTTC	CASQASGLANYGYTF
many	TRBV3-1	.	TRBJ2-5	TGTGCCAGCAGCCAAGGTAGTCTCCAAGAGACCCAGTACTTC	CASSQGSLQETQYF
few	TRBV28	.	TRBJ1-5	TGTGCCAGCAGTTCCTGGACAGATAGCAATCAGCCCCAGCATTTT	CASSSWTDSNQPQHF
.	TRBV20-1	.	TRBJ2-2	TGCAGTGCTAGCAAGGCCGGGGAGCTGTTTTTT	CSASKAGELFF
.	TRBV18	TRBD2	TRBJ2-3	TGTGCCAGCTCTCGGACTAGCGGGGGACAGGATACGCAGTATTTT	CASSRTSGGQDTQYF
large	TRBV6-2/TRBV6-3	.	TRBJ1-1	TGTGCCAGCAGTTTAGCAGGGGCGGGAACTGAAGCTTTCTTT	CASSLAGAGTEAFF
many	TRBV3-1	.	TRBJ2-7	TGTGCCAGCAGCCAAGATAGTGACATCGAGCAGTACTTC	CASSQDSDIEQYF
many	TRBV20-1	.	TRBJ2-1	TGCAGTGCTAGTGGTGGTTGGGATGAGCAGTTCTTC	CSASGGWDEQFF
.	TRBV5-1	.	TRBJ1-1	TGCGCCAGCAGCTTGCGGGCCCCCAACACTGAAGCTTTCTTT	CASSLRAPNTEAFF
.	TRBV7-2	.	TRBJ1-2	TGTGCCACCACCGGACAGTTTCCCTATGGCTACACCTTC	CATTGQFPYGYTF
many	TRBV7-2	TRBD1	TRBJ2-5	TGTGCCAGCAGCTTAGCGGGGACAGAATCAAGAGTGACCCAGTACTTC	CASSLAGTESRVTQYF
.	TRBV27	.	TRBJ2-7	TGTGCCAGCAGATCCTCGGACGAGCAGTACTTC	CASRSSDEQYF
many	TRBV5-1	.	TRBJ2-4	TGCGCCAGCAGCTTGGCCGTTCTAGGCCAGGGTTTTGACATTCAGTACTTC	CASSLAVLGQGFDIQYF
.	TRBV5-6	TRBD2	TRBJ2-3	TGTGCCAGCAGCTTGGCCGGAGATAGCGGGGTGTCAGATACGCAGTATTTT	CASSLAGDSGVSDTQYF
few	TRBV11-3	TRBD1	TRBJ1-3	TGTGCCAGCAGCTTAGACGGGACAGATGGAAACACCATATATTTT	CASSLDGTDGNTIYF
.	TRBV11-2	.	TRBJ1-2	TGTGCCAGCAGCCCTATTTTCCTGCGAGTCGGCGACTATGGCTACACCTTC	CASSPIFLRVGDYGYTF
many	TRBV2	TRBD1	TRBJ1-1	TGTGCCAGCAGTGGCCAGGGGGCGGAAACTGAAGCTTTCTTT	CASSGQGAETEAFF
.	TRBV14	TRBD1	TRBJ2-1	TGTGCCAGCAGCCAATTGACAGGGTTTGGCAATGAGCAGTTCTTC	CASSQLTGFGNEQFF
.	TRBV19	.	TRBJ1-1	TGTGCCAGTAGACCTCAAACAGGGAGGAACACTGAAGCTTTCTTT	CASRPQTGRNTEAFF
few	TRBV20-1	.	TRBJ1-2	TGCAGTGCTAGATATTTACCCTATGGCTACACCTTC	CSARYLPYGYTF
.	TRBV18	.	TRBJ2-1	TGTGCCAGCTCACCACGACCAGGGGACCCGGGGAATGAGCAGTTCTTC	CASSPRPGDPGNEQFF
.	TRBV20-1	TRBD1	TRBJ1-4	TGCAGTGCTAGAAATATGGGGACAGGGCAAGGGAATGAAAAACTGTCTTTT	CSARNMGTGQGNEKLSF
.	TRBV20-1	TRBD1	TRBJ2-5	TGCAGTGCTAGAGAAGGGACAGGGCGATACCAAGAGACCCAGTACTTC	CSAREGTGRYQETQYF
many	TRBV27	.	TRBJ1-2	TGTGCCAGCAAGCGGGACAACTTTTATGGCTACACCTTC	CASKRDNFYGYTF
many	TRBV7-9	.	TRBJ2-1	TGTGCCAGCAGCTTAGCGTCGGGGGCAAGGAATGAGCAGTTCTTC	CASSLASGARNEQFF
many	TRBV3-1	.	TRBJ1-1	TGTGCCAGCAGCCCCGCCGGGATGAACACTGAAGCTTTCTTT	CASSPAGMNTEAFF
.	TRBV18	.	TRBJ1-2	TGTGCCAGCTCACCACCAGGCAGGGTGAGGGATGGCTACACCTTC	CASSPPGRVRDGYTF
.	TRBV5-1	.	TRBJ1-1	TGCGCCAGCAGCATTTACAGGGCCTTGAACACTGAAGCTTTCTTT	CASSIYRALNTEAFF
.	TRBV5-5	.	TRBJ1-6	TGTGCCAGCAGCCTGTTGGGGGAAGGTAATTCACCCCTCCACTTT	CASSLLGEGNSPLHF
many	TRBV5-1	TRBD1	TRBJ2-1	TGCGCCAGCAGCTTGGGACAGGGGGTTTACAATGAGCAGTTCTTC	CASSLGQGVYNEQFF
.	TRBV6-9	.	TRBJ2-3	TGTGCCAGCAGTTACAGTTGGACCCGGGGGCCATTGAGAGATACGCAGTATTTT	CASSYSWTRGPLRDTQYF
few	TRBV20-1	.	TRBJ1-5	TGCAGTGCTAGAAAGCCCGGGCAGTCTAATCAGCCCCAGCATTTT	CSARKPGQSNQPQHF
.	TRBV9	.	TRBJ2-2	TGTGCCAGCAGGGACCTAGACACCGGGGAGCTGTTTTTT	CASRDLDTGELFF
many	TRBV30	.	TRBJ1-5	TGTGCCTGGGCGAAAGACGTCAATCAGCCCCAGCATTTT	CAWAKDVNQPQHF
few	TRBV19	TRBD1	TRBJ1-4	TGTGCCAGTAGCGTGACAGGGGACGATGAAAAACTGTTTTTT	CASSVTGDDEKLFF
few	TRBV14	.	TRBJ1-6	TGTGCCAGCAGCCAACTGCGACAGGAGAATTCACCCCTCCACTTT	CASSQLRQENSPLHF
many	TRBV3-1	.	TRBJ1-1	TGTGCCAGCAGCCAAGGACGAGTCAGGGAAGCTTTCTTT	CASSQGRVREAFF
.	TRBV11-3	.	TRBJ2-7	TGTGCCAGCAGCTTTGAAACCGGGAGTCCTTACGAGCAGTACTTC	CASSFETGSPYEQYF
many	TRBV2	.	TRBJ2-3	TGTGCCAGCATAAGGCCGGAGTCCACAGATACGCAGTATTTT	CASIRPESTDTQYF
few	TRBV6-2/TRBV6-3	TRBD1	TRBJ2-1	TGTGCCAGCAGCCACTACAGGACAGGCTACTCCTACAATGAGCAGTTCTTC	CASSHYRTGYSYNEQFF
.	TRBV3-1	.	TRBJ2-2	TGTGCCAGCAGCCAAAAACTTGGGGACCGACACACCGGGGAGCTGTTTTTT	CASSQKLGDRHTGELFF
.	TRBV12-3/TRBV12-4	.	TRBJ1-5	TGTGCCAGCAGCCCTGGGGGGTTTGGCAATCAGCCCCAGCATTTT	CASSPGGFGNQPQHF
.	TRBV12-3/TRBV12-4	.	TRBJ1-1	TGTGCCAGCAGTGTGGACACGGTTACCACTGAAGCTTTCTTT	CASSVDTVTTEAFF